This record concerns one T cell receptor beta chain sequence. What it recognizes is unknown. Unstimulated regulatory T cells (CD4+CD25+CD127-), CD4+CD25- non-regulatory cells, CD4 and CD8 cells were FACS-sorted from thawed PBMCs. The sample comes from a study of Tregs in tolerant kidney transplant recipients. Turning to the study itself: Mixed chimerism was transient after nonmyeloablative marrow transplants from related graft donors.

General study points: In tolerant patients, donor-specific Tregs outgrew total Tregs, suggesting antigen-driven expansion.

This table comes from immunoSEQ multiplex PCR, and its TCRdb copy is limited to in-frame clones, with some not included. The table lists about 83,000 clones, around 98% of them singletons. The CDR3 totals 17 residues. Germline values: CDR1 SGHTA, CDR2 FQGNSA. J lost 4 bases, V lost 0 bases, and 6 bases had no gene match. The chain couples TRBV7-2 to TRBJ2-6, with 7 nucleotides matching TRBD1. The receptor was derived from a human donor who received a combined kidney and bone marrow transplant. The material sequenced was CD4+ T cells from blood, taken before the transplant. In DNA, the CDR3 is TGTGCCAGCAGCTTAGCCGGGACAGTGCCCGGGGCCAACGTCCTGACTTTC. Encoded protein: CASSLAGTVPGANVLTF. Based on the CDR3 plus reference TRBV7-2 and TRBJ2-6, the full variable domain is GAGVSQSPSNKVTEKGKDVELRCDPISGHTALYWYRQSLGQGLEFLIYFQGNSAPDKSGLPSDRFSAERTGGSVSTLTIQRTQQEDSAVYLCASSLAGTVPGANVLTFGAGSRLTVL.